Each of the 10 T cell receptor beta chains below was sequenced from the same sample in a study of beta chain features in type 1 diabetes. The entirety of the isolated RNA underwent reverse transcription, so expressed TCRB transcripts were sequenced. Profiled with immunoSEQ multiplex PCR; TCRdb holds only in-frame clones, not every one. This sample has around 500,000 clones, with around 10% found just once. The sample comprised naive CD4+ T cells from blood. The receptors come from a woman aged 18-29 years in good health.

This rearrangement joins TRBV7-2 to TRBJ2-6; no clear D gene. V lost 6 bases and J lost 1, with 10 bases in between. The CDR3 contains 15 residues. Germline CDR1 reads SGHTA; CDR2 reads FQGNSA. CDR3 DNA sequence: TGTGCCAGCAGTTCCGGGTGGTCTGGGGCCAACGTCCTGACTTTC. It encodes CASSSGWSGANVLTF.

This clone was seen only a few times. The CDR3: CASSSEGTSYNEQFF. CDR3 nucleotides: TGTGCCAGCAGTTCTGAGGGGACGTCCTACAATGAGCAGTTCTTC. The genes are TRBV5-7 and TRBJ2-1, with D perhaps being TRBD1 or TRBD2 (5 bases each). TRBV5-7 is noted as an ORF with a role that remains uncertain. The CDR3 is 15 amino acids. V was shortened by 5 bases and J by 1 base, with 13 bases between the two germline ends.

This clone turned up a few times. The chain is built from TRBV4-2 and TRBJ2-5; D is tentatively TRBD1 or TRBD2 (6 bases each). V lost 4 bases to trimming and J lost 5 bases, with 14 bases between them. The CDR3 consists of 14 residues. Germline lookup yields CDR1 LGHNA and CDR2 YNFKEQ. CDR3 DNA: TGTGCCAGCAGCCTAAAGGGGGGACCCGAGACCCAGTACTTC. Its protein product is CASSLKGGPETQYF.

This clone showed up just a few times. The rearrangement links TRBV20-1 to TRBJ2-7; 8 bases are a match to TRBD2. The ends lost 6 bases at V and 6 bases at J; junction bases unmatched: 4. Per germline, CDR1 DFQATT and CDR2 SNEGSKA (reference sequence). CDR3 size: 11 residues. The CDR3, as DNA: TGCAGTGCCAGAACTAGCGGCGAGCAGTACTTC. As protein: CSARTSGEQYF.

In this sample, this clone turned up a few times. The chain couples TRBV7-6 to TRBJ2-4, with D perhaps TRBD1 (6 bases). CDR1 is SGHVS, CDR2 FNYEAQ, per germline. V was trimmed by 1 base and J by 6 bases, leaving 13 bases between them. The CDR3 is 15 residues long. The CDR3 reads CASSLDTGSGNIQYF. The DNA for the CDR3 is TGTGCCAGCAGCTTAGATACAGGGTCGGGAAACATTCAGTACTTC. The whole variable domain, filled in from reference TRBV7-6 and TRBJ2-4, reads GAGVSQSPRYKVTKRGQDVALRCDPISGHVSLYWYRQALGQGPEFLTYFNYEAQQDKSGLPNDRFSAERPEGSISTLTIQRTEQRDSAMYRCASSLDTGSGNIQYFGAGTRLSVL.

V and J are TRBV30 and TRBJ2-1; the D gene is possibly TRBD2 (6 bases). CDR1 and CDR2 from the germline V gene are GTSNPN and SVGIG (reference sequence). The V and J ends lost 1 base and 1 base respectively, with 11 bases between them. This CDR3 has 15 amino acids. The CDR3 sequence is CAWSGGVLSYNEQFF. The CDR3 DNA reads as TGTGCCTGGAGTGGCGGGGTATTATCCTACAATGAGCAGTTCTTC.

This clone appeared a few times. The V gene is TRBV5-1, the J gene TRBJ2-2; D call uncertain. V was shortened by 0 bases and J by 1 base, with 10 bases between the two germline ends. CDR1 is SGHRS and CDR2 is YFSETQ in the germline V gene. This CDR3 has 16 residues. DNA of the CDR3: TGCGCCAGCAGCTTGGAATCCAGCCTGAACACCGGGGAGCTGTTTTTT. Translation gives CASSLESSLNTGELFF.

This sequence joins TRBV6-5 and TRBJ1-2, with 7 bases identical to TRBD1. CDR1 and CDR2 from the germline V gene are MNHEY and SVGAGI. The CDR3 consists of 13 residues. The CDR3 is CVARRDSSSGYTF. CDR3 bases: TGTGTAGCTCGGCGGGACAGCTCCTCTGGCTACACCTTC.

This clone was observed many times. The chain is built from TRBV5-6 and TRBJ2-7; a weak D match, TRBD1 (5 bases). CDR1 and CDR2 (germline): SGHDT, YYEEEE. The CDR3 has 12 amino acids. The V end lost 2 bases, the J end lost 3 bases, and 6 bases lay between the germline ends. The CDR3, as DNA: TGTGCCAGCAGCTTAACAGGCTACGAGCAGTACTTC. Amino acids: CASSLTGYEQYF.

In this sample, this clone turned up a few times. V is TRBV7-2 and J is TRBJ2-7, with D possibly TRBD2 on 5 matching bases. This CDR3 is built from 11 residues. Germline V CDR1 and CDR2: SGHTA, FQGNSA. The ends were cut back, 5 bases at V and 6 bases at J, with 8 bases in the middle. CDR3 in DNA: TGTGCCAGCAGCCCCGCGGGCGAGCAGTACTTC. It translates to CASSPAGEQYF.